This is a list of T cell receptor beta chains from one sample in a study of blood T cell repertoires in COVID-19. Sequenced by immunoSEQ multiplex PCR; TCRdb stores in-frame clones only, minus some. The table shows more than 250,000 clones, with around four fifths occurring only once. Sequencing input: peripheral blood. All receptors derive from a man aged 55 to 69 who had recovered from COVID-19. CDR3s include the opening cysteine and the closing phenylalanine or tryptophan. A D gene is named only where the DNA matches it firmly. Clone size is given for some rows only: seen once, a few or many times, or a class if the clone is expanded.

cdr3_aa,cdr3_nt,j_call,clone_size,d_call,v_call
CASSETWAGNQPQHF,TGTGCCAGCAGTGAGACTTGGGCGGGAAATCAGCCCCAGCATTTT,TRBJ1-5,few,-,TRBV2
CASSDGGAYREVLFF,TGTGCCAGCAGTGATGGGGGCGCCTATCGGGAGGTACTGTTTTTT,TRBJ1-4,-,-,TRBV6-1
CASSLRAGGPGELFF,TGCGCCAGCAGCTTAAGAGCGGGAGGGCCCGGGGAGCTGTTTTTT,TRBJ2-2,-,TRBD2,TRBV5-1
CASSQDRGREQYF,TGTGCCAGTAGTCAAGACAGGGGGCGCGAGCAGTACTTC,TRBJ2-7,-,TRBD1,TRBV19
CASSRLALSDGTGELFF,TGCGCCAGCAGTCGGTTAGCCCTTTCTGATGGCACCGGGGAGCTGTTTTTT,TRBJ2-2,few,-,TRBV5-1
CASSFSGQGAGDTQYF,TGCGCCAGCAGCTTTTCGGGACAGGGGGCGGGAGATACGCAGTATTTT,TRBJ2-3,-,TRBD1,TRBV5-1
CASSSRGANTEAFF,TGTGCCAGCAGCTCCAGGGGGGCCAACACTGAAGCTTTCTTT,TRBJ1-1,once,TRBD1,TRBV5-4
CASRRQGPWGEQYF,TGTGCCAGCAGGAGACAGGGTCCTTGGGGCGAGCAGTACTTC,TRBJ2-7,-,TRBD1,TRBV6-5
CASSLAQLPTYEQYF,TGTGCCAGCAGCTTAGCCCAGTTACCCACCTACGAGCAGTACTTC,TRBJ2-7,once,-,TRBV7-9
CASSPLAGGPYGYTF,TGCGCCAGCAGCCCTTTGGCAGGGGGCCCTTATGGCTACACCTTC,TRBJ1-2,-,TRBD1,TRBV5-1
CASSGQGYEQYF,TGTGCCAGCAGCGGACAGGGTTACGAGCAGTACTTC,TRBJ2-7,-,TRBD1,TRBV11-2
CASSDRGVAEAFF,TGTGCCAGCAGTGATCGGGGGGTGGCTGAAGCTTTCTTT,TRBJ1-1,few,-,TRBV2
CASFPRAEPNTEAFF,TGTGCCAGCTTTCCCCGTGCCGAGCCGAACACTGAAGCTTTCTTT,TRBJ1-1,-,-,TRBV2
CASSPGAGATYEQYF,TGCGCCAGCAGCCCTGGTGCAGGGGCGACCTACGAGCAGTACTTC,TRBJ2-7,-,-,TRBV5-1
CASSVGRTGQETQYF,TGTGCCAGCAGCGTAGGGCGAACAGGCCAGGAGACCCAGTACTTC,TRBJ2-5,few,-,TRBV9
CASSPGQNEKLFF,TGTGCCAGCTCACCAGGCCAGAATGAAAAACTGTTTTTT,TRBJ1-4,-,-,TRBV18
CASSGGASGVQETQYF,TGTGCCAGCAGCGGGGGGGCTAGCGGGGTACAAGAGACCCAGTACTTC,TRBJ2-5,-,TRBD2,TRBV5-8
CASSLGPRHNQPQHF,TGTGCCAGCAGCTTGGGGCCCCGGCACAATCAGCCCCAGCATTTT,TRBJ1-5,-,-,TRBV7-6
CASSYMGGGDTQYF,TGTGCCAGCAGTTACATGGGCGGAGGGGATACGCAGTATTTT,TRBJ2-3,-,-,TRBV6-2/TRBV6-3
CASSFLLAGVEQFF,TGTGCCAGCAGCTTTCTCCTAGCGGGAGTTGAGCAGTTCTTC,TRBJ2-1,few,TRBD2,TRBV11-2
CASSQGAWGGRYEQYF,TGTGCCAGCAGTCAAGGTGCCTGGGGGGGCCGCTACGAGCAGTACTTC,TRBJ2-7,-,-,TRBV6-2/TRBV6-3
CASSAGILADTQYF,TGCGCCAGTTCAGCGGGGATTTTGGCAGATACGCAGTATTTT,TRBJ2-3,-,TRBD2,TRBV5-1
CASSLARGSGANVLTF,TGTGCCAGCAGCTTGGCTCGCGGCTCTGGGGCCAACGTCCTGACTTTC,TRBJ2-6,-,-,TRBV5-4
CSVLRGTNEKLFF,TGCAGCGTTCTTCGGGGAACTAATGAAAAACTGTTTTTT,TRBJ1-4,few,-,TRBV29-1
CASSEQRSGAGEQYF,TGTGCCAGTAGCGAACAACGATCGGGTGCTGGGGAGCAGTACTTC,TRBJ2-7,once,-,TRBV19
CATSKDSLNTEAFF,TGTGCCACCAGCAAGGACAGCTTGAACACTGAAGCTTTCTTT,TRBJ1-1,-,-,TRBV15
CASSLDLLGVTGELFF,TGTGCCAGCAGCTTAGATCTTTTAGGAGTGACCGGGGAGCTGTTTTTT,TRBJ2-2,-,-,TRBV11-3
CASRGRTGTSTDTQYF,TGTGCCAGCCGGGGAAGGACAGGGACTAGCACAGATACGCAGTATTTT,TRBJ2-3,-,TRBD1,TRBV2
CASSIQGLNYGYTF,TGTGCCAGTAGTATCCAGGGGTTGAACTATGGCTACACCTTC,TRBJ1-2,-,-,TRBV19
CASSESGAGELFF,TGTGCCAGCAGTGAATCCGGGGCCGGGGAGCTGTTTTTT,TRBJ2-2,-,-,TRBV6-1
CSASGANQPQHF,TGCAGTGCAAGTGGCGCCAATCAGCCCCAGCATTTT,TRBJ1-5,-,-,TRBV20-1
CASSLGDSPREKLFF,TGCGCCAGCAGCTTGGGGGACTCCCCGCGTGAAAAACTGTTTTTT,TRBJ1-4,-,-,TRBV5-1
CASSLALGGDSPLHF,TGTGCCAGCAGCTTAGCGCTTGGGGGCGATTCACCCCTCCACTTT,TRBJ1-6,-,-,TRBV7-9
CASSFNGDSPFYGYTF,TGTGCCAGCAGCTTTAACGGGGACAGTCCTTTCTATGGCTACACCTTC,TRBJ1-2,-,TRBD1,TRBV5-4
CASSPARGAYEQYF,TGTGCCAGCAGTCCCGCCAGGGGGGCCTACGAGCAGTACTTC,TRBJ2-7,-,-,TRBV28
CASSQDPGVGGSLNSPLHF,TGCGCCAGCAGCCAAGATCCGGGGGTTGGGGGATCGCTAAATTCACCCCTCCACTTT,TRBJ1-6,-,-,TRBV4-1
CASSFAGGQRPYEQYF,TGTGCCAGCAGTTTCGCTGGGGGACAGAGACCATACGAGCAGTACTTC,TRBJ2-7,-,TRBD1,TRBV6-5
CASSLVEGRRSEQYF,TGTGCCAGCAGCTTAGTAGAGGGTAGGCGTAGCGAGCAGTACTTC,TRBJ2-7,-,-,TRBV7-9
CSGGTSGRGYEQFF,TGCAGCGGGGGGACTAGCGGGAGAGGCTATGAGCAGTTCTTC,TRBJ2-1,-,TRBD2,TRBV29-1
CASSRASGGQETQYF,TGTGCCAGCAGCCGAGCCTCGGGGGGGCAAGAGACCCAGTACTTC,TRBJ2-5,-,TRBD2,TRBV27
CASSLSPGSLNQPQHF,TGTGCCAGCAGCTTGAGTCCAGGGTCTCTTAATCAGCCCCAGCATTTT,TRBJ1-5,-,-,TRBV5-5
CATSDRRTLTNVLTF,TGTGCCACCAGTGATCGCCGCACTCTGACCAACGTCCTGACTTTC,TRBJ2-6,-,-,TRBV24-1
CASSLVQRGGTEAFF,TGTGCCAGCAGCTTGGTGCAAAGAGGGGGCACTGAAGCTTTCTTT,TRBJ1-1,-,-,TRBV5-6
CASSLNRGQAEQYF,TGTGCCAGCAGCTTAAACCGCGGACAGGCCGAGCAGTACTTC,TRBJ2-7,-,TRBD1,TRBV11-1
CASSQGLAGGRGDTQYF,TGTGCCAGCAGCCAGGGACTAGCGGGGGGCAGGGGCGATACGCAGTATTTT,TRBJ2-3,-,TRBD2,TRBV7-2
CASSESLAGGREQYF,TGCGCCAGCAGTGAGTCACTAGCGGGGGGGCGCGAGCAGTACTTC,TRBJ2-7,-,TRBD2,TRBV10-2
CACEQNRDRRSPLHF,TGTGCCTGCGAACAAAACCGGGACAGACGGTCACCCCTCCACTTT,TRBJ1-6,-,TRBD1,TRBV30
CASSLVENEQFF,TGTGCCAGCAGCTTAGTAGAGAATGAGCAGTTCTTC,TRBJ2-1,once,-,TRBV7-2
CASSARQGAITYNEQFF,TGTGCCAGTAGTGCTCGACAGGGGGCAATTACCTACAATGAGCAGTTCTTC,TRBJ2-1,-,TRBD1,TRBV19
CASSPTGGNEQYF,TGTGCCAGCAGCCCAACAGGGGGCAATGAGCAGTACTTC,TRBJ2-7,many,TRBD1,TRBV5-6
CASSGTSGGGELFF,TGTGCCAGCAGCGGGACTAGCGGGGGCGGGGAGCTGTTTTTT,TRBJ2-2,-,TRBD2,TRBV2